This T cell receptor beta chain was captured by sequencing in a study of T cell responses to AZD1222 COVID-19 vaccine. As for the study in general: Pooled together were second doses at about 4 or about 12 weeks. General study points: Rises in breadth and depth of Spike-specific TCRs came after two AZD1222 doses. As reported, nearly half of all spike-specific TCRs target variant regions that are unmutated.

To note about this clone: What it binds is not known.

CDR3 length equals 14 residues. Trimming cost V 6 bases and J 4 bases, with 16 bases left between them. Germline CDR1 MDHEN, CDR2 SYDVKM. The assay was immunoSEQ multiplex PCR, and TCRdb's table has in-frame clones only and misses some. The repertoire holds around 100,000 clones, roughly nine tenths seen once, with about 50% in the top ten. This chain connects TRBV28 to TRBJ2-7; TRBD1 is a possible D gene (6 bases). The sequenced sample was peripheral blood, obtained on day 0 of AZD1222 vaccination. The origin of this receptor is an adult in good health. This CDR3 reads CASRVQGLGYEQYF. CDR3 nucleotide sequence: TGTGCCAGCAGGGTTCAGGGGCTCGGTTACGAGCAGTACTTC.